This T cell receptor (beta chain) was sequenced during a study of blood T cells in healthy people across ages (dated by TCRdb to the mid-2010s). For the wider study: In model experiments, template switching captured roughly one uniquely barcoded TCR beta cDNA molecule for every two T cells. The study measured age-related changes in TCR beta repertoire diversity using deep sequencing normalized with unique cDNA molecular identifiers. The donors were split into four age groups: young (average around 15 years), middle-aged (about 40), aged (roughly 68) and long-lived (approximately 80). Donors of different ages were randomly distributed across sequencing lanes to avoid experimental bias. Two additional independent replicas of 1 million unique cDNA reads from the same blood draw were analyzed for two donors (one aged 18 to 30 and one aged 80 or older). Study-wide findings and limitations: The percentage of naive T cells measured by flow cytometry correlated strongly with observed TCR beta diversity. Observed TCR beta diversity per million T cells fell roughly linearly with age, and a significant reduction was already apparent by age approximately 40. Because profiling used bulk unsorted PBMCs, naive and antigen-experienced compartments could not be compared conclusively. Because donor CMV infection status was unknown, age-related changes in expanded clonotypes were potentially confounded. Estimates of total diversity based on one million sequenced T cells were regarded as lower bounds and as underestimates. Compared with the aged group, more naive CD4+ T cells, fewer expanded clones and increased TCR diversity were shown by the long-lived group, suggesting age selection.

This clonotype was counted between two and nine times. Which antigen it targets is not known. It has no much larger one-base neighbor in the sample; base qualities were not kept. Donors were under 40 systemically healthy Caucasian individuals from Russia aged roughly 6 to 90 years. Around 10 milliliters of peripheral blood were collected from each donor into EDTA-treated Vacutainer tubes. PBMCs were isolated by Ficoll-Paque density-gradient centrifugation, with at least 7 million obtained per sample. Trizol reagent was used to extract total RNA from the PBMCs, yielding at least 5.5 micrograms per sample. Naive CD45RAhigh/CD27high T cell percentages were measured by flow cytometry on a PBMC aliquot from every donor. Based on the germline V gene, the CDR1 and CDR2 sequences are LGHNA and YSLEER. Measured from the cysteine to the phenylalanine, the CDR3 is 13 residues long. Only the CDR3 region is kept as DNA, spanning 39 bases read in frame from base 1. V and J are trimmed by 3 bases and 7 bases, and the gene matches miss 4 bases of the junction.

Libraries were made using 5' RACE. Sequencer: Illumina HiSeq 2500. The second PCR ran for roughly 7 to 12 cycles and used a J-beta primer mix along with a sample-barcoded 5' primer. A unique molecular identifier was introduced onto each TCR beta cDNA molecule by a template-switch 5' adaptor carrying 12 random nucleotides. Each sample yielded at least 3 million CDR3-containing paired-end reads. First-strand cDNA synthesis was performed from all RNA using the Mint cDNA synthesis kit, with priming by a TRBC-specific oligonucleotide. After uracil-DNA glycosylase treatment, a first 18-cycle PCR used universal primers M1SS and BC2_uni_R on all cDNA. In the paper's pipeline: Each sample was normalized by randomly selecting 1 million high-quality reads, each carrying a distinct molecular identifier. Reads with shared molecular identifiers were discarded instead of being binned into consensus sequences. CDR3 identification, clonotype clustering and error correction used MiTCR with a Q25 quality threshold and the strictest error-elimination algorithm. Lower-bound total TCR beta diversity was estimated with a nonparametric unseen species model using Euler transformation. Through fastp at Q25 and MiXCR, TCRdb rebuilt clones from the public reads, retaining in-frame beta chains. Each CDR3 protein appears once, grouped with its most common genes and DNA. These V and J calls are TCRdb output, not the study's own analysis. The sample includes about 1.8 million distinct CDR3 sequences, with around half observed a single time. Of the sample, 2% to 2.5% is held by the ten largest clones.

The sequence was obtained from a woman between 40 and 55 years old in good health. The chain uses TRBV4-3 and TRBJ1-2; TRBD1 fits 8 bases in the junction. The sequenced material came from blood. CDR3 region: CASSQTGVGGYTF. Here is the DNA: TGCGCCAGCAGCCAGACAGGGGTTGGTGGCTACACCTTC.